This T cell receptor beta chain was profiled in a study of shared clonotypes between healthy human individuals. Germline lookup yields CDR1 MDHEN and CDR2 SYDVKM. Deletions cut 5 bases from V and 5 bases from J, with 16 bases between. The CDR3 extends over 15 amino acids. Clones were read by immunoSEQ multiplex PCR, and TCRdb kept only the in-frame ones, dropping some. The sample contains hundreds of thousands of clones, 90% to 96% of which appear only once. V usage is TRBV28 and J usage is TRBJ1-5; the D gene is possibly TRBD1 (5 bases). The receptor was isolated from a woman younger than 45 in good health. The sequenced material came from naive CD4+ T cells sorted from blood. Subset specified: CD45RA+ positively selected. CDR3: CASSTGTGGYQPQHF. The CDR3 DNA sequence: TGTGCCAGCAGTACCGGGACCGGGGGGTATCAGCCCCAGCATTTT.